This is a list of T cell receptor beta chains from one sample in a study of blood T cell repertoires in COVID-19. Generated by immunoSEQ multiplex PCR, the TCRdb table keeps only in-frame clones and is missing some. Among 250,000 to 350,000 clones listed, roughly 80% were seen once. Sequenced: peripheral blood. The receptors come from a human donor with COVID-19, enrolled during active disease. The donor label of this sample is uncertain. The conserved cysteine and the conserved F or W are not part of the CDR3 here.

v_gene	j_gene	CDR3aa
TRBV19	TRBJ1-3	ASRTFVEGAGNTIY
TRBV5-1	TRBJ2-7	ASSYRGNEQY
TRBV6-4	TRBJ1-2	ASSQTIQGYGYT
TRBV7-2	TRBJ2-7	ASSKGLLDEQY
TRBV5-1	TRBJ2-7	ASSATGGDRRTYEQY
TRBV29-1	TRBJ1-4	SVVVTEYYTTNEKLF
TRBV9	TRBJ2-7	ASSVTGTGVYEQY
TRBV28	TRBJ1-2	ASSPRLLNPNYGYT
TRBV28	TRBJ2-1	ASSLPGTRLGNEQF
TRBV24-1	TRBJ2-1	ATSAEGGAPGHNEQF
TRBV6-1	TRBJ2-3	ASSDYGTGSADTQY
TRBV29-1	TRBJ2-1	SVEVWGRDYNEQF
TRBV20-1	TRBJ2-3	SASNRVAGAEDTQY
TRBV11-3	TRBJ2-7	ASSLSTETGSQY
TRBV7-2	TRBJ2-1	ASSPRDLSYNEQF
TRBV3-1/TRBV3-2	TRBJ2-7	ASSQEGSPGYEQY
TRBV5-4	TRBJ1-5	ASSLRGVGQPQH